A selection of T cell receptor beta chains follows, all from one sample in a study of immune evolution from preneoplasia to lung adenocarcinoma. The assay was immunoSEQ multiplex PCR, and TCRdb's table has in-frame clones only and misses some. This sample has 4,000 to 6,000 clones, with roughly 75% found just once. Sequencing was carried out using FFPE normal lung tissue adjacent to the tumor. The receptors derive from a person between 45 and 75 years old with lung adenocarcinoma. CDR3s include the opening cysteine and the closing phenylalanine or tryptophan. The order of the fields is clone size, CDR3 length, V gene, J gene, D gene, CDR3 protein, CDR3 DNA. The D gene is left open where the match is weak. Part of the rows lack a size; the others show once, few, many or a class for expanded clones.

abundance: once; len: 16; v_gene: TRBV6-5; j_gene: TRBJ1-2; d_gene: TRBD1; CDR3aa: CASSSYSGGANYGYTF; CDR3nt: TGTGCCAGCAGTTCCTACTCAGGGGGCGCGAACTATGGCTACACCTTC
abundance: .; len: 15; v_gene: TRBV27; j_gene: TRBJ2-3; d_gene: .; CDR3aa: CASSSGFLSTDTQYF; CDR3nt: TGTGCCAGCAGCTCAGGGTTTTTGAGCACAGATACGCAGTATTTT
abundance: once; len: 13; v_gene: TRBV28; j_gene: TRBJ1-2; d_gene: .; CDR3aa: CASSLLANYGYTF; CDR3nt: TGTGCCAGCAGTTTACTAGCTAACTATGGCTACACCTTC
abundance: .; len: 16; v_gene: TRBV18; j_gene: TRBJ1-1; d_gene: TRBD1; CDR3aa: CASSIRGQAGGTEAFF; CDR3nt: TGTGCCAGCTCAATACGGGGACAGGCAGGGGGAACTGAAGCTTTCTTT
abundance: .; len: 15; v_gene: TRBV18; j_gene: TRBJ1-5; d_gene: TRBD1; CDR3aa: CASSPQGADNQPQHF; CDR3nt: TGTGCCAGCTCACCACAGGGGGCAGACAATCAGCCCCAGCATTTT
abundance: .; len: 14; v_gene: TRBV5-8; j_gene: TRBJ2-5; d_gene: TRBD2; CDR3aa: CASSPGTRKETQYF; CDR3nt: TGTGCCAGCAGCCCAGGGACTAGGAAAGAGACCCAGTACTTC
abundance: .; len: 15; v_gene: TRBV6-4; j_gene: TRBJ2-2; d_gene: TRBD2; CDR3aa: CASSRLAGPTGELFF; CDR3nt: TGTGCCAGCAGCCGACTAGCGGGCCCAACCGGGGAGCTGTTTTTT
abundance: .; len: 17; v_gene: TRBV30; j_gene: TRBJ2-7; d_gene: TRBD1; CDR3aa: CAWSPTLDRGQPLEQYF; CDR3nt: TGTGCCTGGAGTCCAACACTGGACAGGGGTCAGCCTCTTGAGCAGTACTTC
abundance: .; len: 16; v_gene: TRBV4-1; j_gene: TRBJ1-1; d_gene: .; CDR3aa: CASSPSPGIQNTEAFF; CDR3nt: TGCGCCAGCAGTCCGTCGCCAGGGATCCAGAACACTGAAGCTTTCTTT
abundance: .; len: 13; v_gene: TRBV7-3; j_gene: TRBJ2-3; d_gene: .; CDR3aa: CASSYSVTDTQYF; CDR3nt: TGTGCCAGCAGCTACTCTGTCACAGATACGCAGTATTTT
abundance: .; len: 16; v_gene: TRBV18; j_gene: TRBJ2-1; d_gene: TRBD2; CDR3aa: CASSPRTSGSYNEQFF; CDR3nt: TGTGCCAGCTCACCCCGGACTAGTGGTTCCTACAATGAGCAGTTCTTC
abundance: .; len: 14; v_gene: TRBV6-5; j_gene: TRBJ1-1; d_gene: .; CDR3aa: CASSYSVGNTEAFF; CDR3nt: TGTGCCAGCAGTTACTCGGTGGGGAACACTGAAGCTTTCTTT
abundance: .; len: 14; v_gene: TRBV28; j_gene: TRBJ1-3; d_gene: .; CDR3aa: CASRLGGSGNTIYF; CDR3nt: TGTGCCAGCAGATTAGGGGGCTCTGGAAACACCATATATTTT
abundance: once; len: 14; v_gene: TRBV2; j_gene: TRBJ1-2; d_gene: .; CDR3aa: CASIIGLRVYGYTF; CDR3nt: TGTGCCAGCATTATTGGGTTGAGGGTTTATGGCTACACCTTC
abundance: medium-sized; len: 13; v_gene: TRBV5-6; j_gene: TRBJ1-3; d_gene: .; CDR3aa: CASSSISGNTIYF; CDR3nt: TGTGCCAGCAGCTCCATCTCTGGAAACACCATATATTTT
abundance: .; len: 12; v_gene: TRBV6-6; j_gene: TRBJ2-7; d_gene: .; CDR3aa: CASSRDGYEQYF; CDR3nt: TGTGCCAGCAGCCGGGACGGCTACGAGCAGTACTTC
abundance: once; len: 13; v_gene: TRBV29-1; j_gene: TRBJ2-2; d_gene: .; CDR3aa: CSVESRATGELFF; CDR3nt: TGCAGCGTTGAATCTCGTGCCACCGGGGAGCTGTTTTTT
abundance: few; len: 14; v_gene: TRBV30; j_gene: TRBJ2-5; d_gene: TRBD1; CDR3aa: CASGQGHDQETQYF; CDR3nt: TGTGCCTCGGGACAGGGGCACGACCAAGAGACCCAGTACTTC
abundance: .; len: 15; v_gene: TRBV30; j_gene: TRBJ2-7; d_gene: TRBD2; CDR3aa: CAWSRGASGTYEQYF; CDR3nt: TGTGCCTGGAGTAGAGGGGCTAGCGGGACCTACGAGCAGTACTTC
abundance: .; len: 15; v_gene: TRBV5-1; j_gene: TRBJ2-1; d_gene: .; CDR3aa: CASSLEQPPYNEQFF; CDR3nt: TGCGCCAGCAGCTTGGAACAGCCCCCATACAATGAGCAGTTCTTC
abundance: .; len: 14; v_gene: TRBV6-4; j_gene: TRBJ1-5; d_gene: .; CDR3aa: CASSAGAGNQPQHF; CDR3nt: TGTGCCAGCAGTGCCGGGGCAGGGAATCAGCCCCAGCATTTT
abundance: few; len: 16; v_gene: TRBV7-9; j_gene: TRBJ2-5; d_gene: .; CDR3aa: CASSITPGSDGETQYF; CDR3nt: TGTGCCAGCAGTATTACACCGGGATCAGACGGGGAGACCCAGTACTTC
abundance: .; len: 12; v_gene: TRBV2; j_gene: TRBJ1-5; d_gene: .; CDR3aa: CASHTESQPQHF; CDR3nt: TGTGCCAGCCACACGGAGAGCCAGCCCCAGCATTTT
abundance: .; len: 14; v_gene: TRBV30; j_gene: TRBJ1-4; d_gene: .; CDR3aa: CAWLKQGLNEKLFF; CDR3nt: TGTGCCTGGTTAAAACAGGGACTTAATGAAAAACTGTTTTTT
abundance: .; len: 13; v_gene: TRBV29-1; j_gene: TRBJ2-3; d_gene: TRBD2; CDR3aa: CSVEGREGRSQYF; CDR3nt: TGCAGCGTTGAAGGGCGGGAGGGCCGGTCGCAGTATTTT
abundance: .; len: 11; v_gene: TRBV11-2; j_gene: TRBJ1-1; d_gene: .; CDR3aa: CASSPPTEAFF; CDR3nt: TGTGCCAGCAGCCCTCCCACTGAAGCTTTCTTT
abundance: .; len: 17; v_gene: TRBV4-1; j_gene: TRBJ2-3; d_gene: TRBD2; CDR3aa: CASSQDRATSTLGTQYF; CDR3nt: TGCGCCAGCAGCCAAGATAGGGCGACTAGCACACTTGGTACGCAGTATTTT
abundance: .; len: 16; v_gene: TRBV18; j_gene: TRBJ2-5; d_gene: .; CDR3aa: CASSPPRRAGQETQYF; CDR3nt: TGTGCCAGCTCACCACCGCGGAGGGCAGGACAAGAGACCCAGTACTTC
abundance: .; len: 17; v_gene: TRBV27; j_gene: TRBJ2-1; d_gene: TRBD2; CDR3aa: CASSPVPQAGAYNEQFF; CDR3nt: TGTGCCAGCAGTCCGGTTCCCCAGGCGGGAGCTTACAATGAGCAGTTCTTC
abundance: .; len: 16; v_gene: TRBV30; j_gene: TRBJ2-2; d_gene: .; CDR3aa: CAWSRGGNLAAGELFF; CDR3nt: TGTGCCTGGAGCCGTGGGGGTAATTTGGCCGCCGGGGAGCTGTTTTTT
abundance: once; len: 15; v_gene: TRBV5-1; j_gene: TRBJ1-1; d_gene: TRBD1; CDR3aa: CASSLTGGGNTEAFF; CDR3nt: TGCGCCAGCAGCCTCACAGGAGGGGGCAACACTGAAGCTTTCTTT
abundance: .; len: 15; v_gene: TRBV29-1; j_gene: TRBJ2-7; d_gene: .; CDR3aa: CSVEHSTRGSYEQYF; CDR3nt: TGCAGCGTTGAGCATTCAACCCGGGGATCCTACGAGCAGTACTTC
abundance: .; len: 16; v_gene: TRBV5-1; j_gene: TRBJ1-1; d_gene: .; CDR3aa: CASSLVPDGTNTEAFF; CDR3nt: TGCGCCAGCAGCTTGGTGCCTGACGGGACAAACACTGAAGCTTTCTTT
abundance: .; len: 12; v_gene: TRBV11-3; j_gene: TRBJ2-7; d_gene: TRBD1; CDR3aa: CASSWGQYEQYF; CDR3nt: TGTGCCAGCAGCTGGGGACAGTACGAGCAGTACTTC
abundance: .; len: 13; v_gene: TRBV6-4; j_gene: TRBJ1-1; d_gene: .; CDR3aa: CASKLRENTEAFF; CDR3nt: TGTGCCAGCAAACTACGGGAGAACACTGAAGCTTTCTTT
abundance: once; len: 13; v_gene: TRBV6-1; j_gene: TRBJ1-2; d_gene: .; CDR3aa: CASSDAGFGGYTF; CDR3nt: TGTGCCAGCAGTGATGCAGGATTCGGTGGCTACACCTTC
abundance: .; len: 15; v_gene: TRBV28; j_gene: TRBJ2-7; d_gene: .; CDR3aa: CASSARGGSSYEQYF; CDR3nt: TGTGCCAGCAGTGCCCGAGGGGGGAGCTCCTACGAGCAGTACTTC
abundance: few; len: 15; v_gene: TRBV6-1; j_gene: TRBJ1-2; d_gene: TRBD1; CDR3aa: CASSEYRQGNYGYTF; CDR3nt: TGTGCCAGCAGTGAATATCGACAGGGCAACTATGGCTACACCTTC
abundance: .; len: 18; v_gene: TRBV15; j_gene: TRBJ1-1; d_gene: .; CDR3aa: CATSSGLDGDFRSTEAFF; CDR3nt: TGTGCCACCAGCAGCGGTTTGGACGGGGATTTTCGGAGCACTGAAGCTTTCTTT
abundance: .; len: 15; v_gene: TRBV7-8; j_gene: TRBJ2-2; d_gene: .; CDR3aa: CASREGFRDTGELFF; CDR3nt: TGTGCCAGCAGAGAGGGGTTTCGGGACACCGGGGAGCTGTTTTTT
abundance: .; len: 15; v_gene: TRBV30; j_gene: TRBJ1-5; d_gene: .; CDR3aa: CASNAGDISNQSQHF; CDR3nt: TGTGCCTCCAACGCGGGTGATATTAGCAATCAGTCCCAGCATTTT
abundance: .; len: 14; v_gene: TRBV7-3; j_gene: TRBJ2-2; d_gene: TRBD2; CDR3aa: CASSYSGGTGELFF; CDR3nt: TGTGCCAGCAGCTACTCGGGGGGCACCGGGGAGCTGTTTTTT
abundance: .; len: 16; v_gene: TRBV7-2; j_gene: TRBJ2-1; d_gene: TRBD2; CDR3aa: CASSSRLAGLNNEQFF; CDR3nt: TGTGCCAGCAGCTCAAGACTAGCGGGATTGAACAATGAGCAGTTCTTC
abundance: once; len: 14; v_gene: TRBV6-6; j_gene: TRBJ2-7; d_gene: TRBD2; CDR3aa: CASTVAGVGYEQYF; CDR3nt: TGTGCCAGCACAGTAGCGGGAGTGGGGTACGAGCAGTACTTC
abundance: .; len: 15; v_gene: TRBV6-5; j_gene: TRBJ1-3; d_gene: .; CDR3aa: CASTKTAESGNTIYF; CDR3nt: TGTGCCAGCACAAAAACGGCAGAGTCTGGAAACACCATATATTTT
abundance: once; len: 12; v_gene: TRBV4-1; j_gene: TRBJ2-5; d_gene: .; CDR3aa: CASSQTQETQYF; CDR3nt: TGCGCCAGCAGCCAAACACAAGAGACCCAGTACTTC
abundance: .; len: 15; v_gene: TRBV6-1; j_gene: TRBJ2-7; d_gene: .; CDR3aa: CASSEVQTDRNEQYF; CDR3nt: TGTGCCAGCAGTGAAGTGCAAACCGACAGGAACGAGCAGTACTTC
abundance: .; len: 14; v_gene: TRBV5-4; j_gene: TRBJ2-7; d_gene: .; CDR3aa: CVTQPVGTDYEQYF; CDR3nt: TGTGTTACCCAGCCTGTGGGGACCGACTACGAGCAGTACTTC
abundance: .; len: 17; v_gene: TRBV10-2; j_gene: TRBJ2-6; d_gene: .; CDR3aa: CASTGASSASGANVLTF; CDR3nt: TGCGCCAGCACTGGGGCCTCGTCCGCCTCTGGGGCCAACGTCCTGACTTTC
abundance: few; len: 13; v_gene: TRBV5-1; j_gene: TRBJ1-2; d_gene: .; CDR3aa: CASSLGGDYGYTF; CDR3nt: TGCGCCAGCAGCTTGGGGGGAGACTATGGCTACACCTTC
abundance: .; len: 17; v_gene: TRBV18; j_gene: TRBJ1-3; d_gene: .; CDR3aa: CASSTTVQSFSGNTIYF; CDR3nt: TGTGCCAGCTCCACGACGGTCCAGTCTTTTTCTGGAAACACCATATATTTT
abundance: few; len: 11; v_gene: TRBV10-3; j_gene: TRBJ2-1; d_gene: .; CDR3aa: CAIQTNNKQFF; CDR3nt: TGTGCCATCCAAACGAACAATAAGCAGTTCTTC
abundance: once; len: 19; v_gene: TRBV23-1; j_gene: TRBJ2-6; d_gene: .; CDR3aa: CASSQSSRGTGSGANVLTF; CDR3nt: TGCGCCAGCAGTCAATCATCCAGAGGGACGGGCTCTGGGGCCAACGTCCTGACTTTC